One and the same sample provided the 8 T cell receptor beta chains below, sequenced in a study of T cells in Graves' hyperthyroidism and ophthalmopathy (dated by TCRdb to about 2019). Preparation of the library involved multiplex PCR. The sequencer listed for this sample is Illumina HiSeq 2000. TCR beta CDR3 regions were amplified from RNA transcripts. The TCR CDR3 was subjected to a first round of RT-PCR using the HTBI primer set and the Qiagen OneStep RT-PCR kit. The raw public data were reprocessed by TCRdb itself: fastp quality trimming at Q25, MiXCR clonotype calling, in-frame beta chains only. CDR3 protein sequences are deduplicated, and each keeps its most common genes and DNA. Across this sample there are hundreds of thousands of distinct CDR3 sequences, with 16% seen only once. The top ten clones comprise around 19% of the sample. The sequencing input was blood. These receptors were obtained from a woman under 30 with Graves' hyperthyroidism.

The chain carries TRBV6-1 and TRBJ2-5, with D perhaps TRBD2 (7 bases). V was trimmed by 2 bases and J by 4 bases, leaving 17 bases between them. This CDR3 is built from 16 residues. Germline V gives CDR1 MNHNS, CDR2 SASEGT. The CDR3 DNA reads TGTGCCAGCAGTGAATTGGGACGCGGGGGCGCAGAGACCCAGTACTTC. Translation gives CASSELGRGGAETQYF.

CDR3 sequence reads: CASSLTGHLSSYEQYF. The DNA for the CDR3 is TGCGCCAGCAGCTTGACCGGACACTTGAGCTCCTACGAGCAGTACTTC. J is TRBJ2-7 and V is TRBV5-1, with a weak D call TRBD1 (5 bases). Germline CDR1 and CDR2: SGHRS and YFSETQ. Trimming cost V 1 base and J 0 bases, with 14 bases left between them. The CDR3 covers 16 residues.

This clonotype came up many times. This rearrangement joins TRBV2 to TRBJ2-1, with a tentative D call TRBD2 (6 bases). The CDR3 loop spans 14 amino acids. Deletions cut 5 bases from V and 9 bases from J, with 17 bases between. Germline-derived CDR1 and CDR2 are SNHLY and FYNNEI. CDR3 loop: CASSSGTLNLEQFF. CDR3 nucleotides: TGTGCCAGCAGTTCCGGGACTCTCAATCTTGAGCAGTTCTTC.

Ten or more counts support this clonotype. This chain joins TRBV27 and TRBJ1-2; 11 bases fit TRBD1. V was pared by 5 bases and J by 4 bases, with 6 bases of the junction left unmatched. There are 15 residues in the CDR3. Germline CDR1 MNHEY, CDR2 SMNVEV (reference sequence). The CDR3 DNA is TGTGCCAGCAGTATAGGGACAGGGGGTGGCTATGGCTACACCTTC. Translation gives CASSIGTGGGYGYTF.

This clonotype was found a few times. This chain connects TRBV14 to TRBJ1-6; 9 bases align to TRBD1. Germline values: CDR1 SGHDN, CDR2 FVKESK. The CDR3 contains 15 residues. With V trimmed by 3 bases and J by 7 bases, 4 bases remained unmatched. DNA for the CDR3: TGTGCCAGCAGCCAGGCGGACAGGGGAAATTCACCCCTCCACTTT. Translation gives CASSQADRGNSPLHF.

J is TRBJ2-5 and V is TRBV7-2; TRBD1 is a possible D gene (5 bases). Trimming pared 0 bases from V and 2 bases from J, leaving 10 bases between. The CDR3 spans 15 residues. CDR1 SGHTA and CDR2 FQGNSA come from the germline V gene. The CDR3 is CASSLAQGLQETQYF. CDR3 coding DNA: TGTGCCAGCAGCTTAGCTCAGGGATTACAAGAGACCCAGTACTTC.

J is TRBJ1-2 and V is TRBV24-1; D uncertain. The CDR3 consists of 15 residues. Germline CDR1 KGHDR, CDR2 SFDVKD. V dropped 3 bases and J dropped 0 bases, with 10 bases sitting between them. CDR3 in DNA: TGTGCCACCAGTGATGCCGGGTCCCCTAACTATGGCTACACCTTC. It specifies CATSDAGSPNYGYTF.

This clonotype occurred many times. The V gene is TRBV15, the J gene TRBJ1-2; no clear D. The CDR3 has 15 amino acids. Trimming took off 4 bases at V and 0 bases at J, with 12 bases between the two ends. Germline V gives CDR1 LNHNV, CDR2 YYDKDF (reference sequence). The CDR3 nucleotides are TGTGCCACCAGCACCCCTCACTTCCCTAACTATGGCTACACCTTC. Residues: CATSTPHFPNYGYTF.